Given below is one T cell receptor beta chain in context. What antigen it recognizes has not been identified. No base-level quality is on record; no much larger clone is a single base apart. The record originates from a study of OX40 agonist ivuxolimab in advanced cancers. Some background on the complete study: Ivuxolimab was a fully human IgG2 agonistic monoclonal antibody targeting the costimulatory receptor OX40 (CD134). Intravenous ivuxolimab was administered to patients every 2 weeks at six dose levels: 0.01, 0.1, 0.3, 1.5, 3 and 10 mg/kg. Partial responses occurred in three dose-escalation patients: two with cutaneous melanoma and one with hepatocellular carcinoma. The paper reports the monotherapy dose-escalation portion (N ≈ 52 patients) of the phase I ivuxolimab trial. Patients were allowed to have had prior anti-PD-1, anti-PD-L1 or anti-CTLA-4 therapy, and 40% of the dose-escalation patients had previously received checkpoint inhibitors. In the dose-escalation cohort, 82.7% of patients were male, and the mean age was around 60 years with a range of roughly 20 to 80. Of the approximately 54 dose-escalation patients, hepatocellular carcinoma was present in roughly 19, melanoma in roughly 15, renal cell carcinoma in 9 and head and neck cancer in 9. The point of sequencing TCRbeta in the periphery was to test whether ivuxolimab changed TCR sequence diversity and drove clonal T-cell expansion.

The trial excluded patients who had a history of autoimmune disease or were on systemic immunosuppression. Peripheral blood for TCR sequencing was collected from all dose cohorts at baseline, on cycle 4 day 1, and on cycle 7 day 1. The samples were drawn from a first-in-human, open-label, multicenter phase I dose-escalation trial of ivuxolimab. Adults with locally advanced or metastatic melanoma, renal cell, hepatocellular, or head and neck squamous cell carcinoma were enrolled in the trial. Before TCR sequencing, CD4+ T cells and CD8+ T cells were sorted from peripheral blood as separate populations. Genomic DNA was extracted from sorted cells for sequencing of the TCRbeta CDR3 region. The immunoSEQ Assay was used to sequence the TCRbeta CDR3 regions. TCRdb re-hosts the immuneACCESS table, in-frame sequences only. Its copies lack some clones; in the studies checked, an unresolved V gene accounts for under half of them, and the cause for the rest is not known. This sample has roughly 100,000 clones in its table, and about nine tenths of those were observed once. The biggest ten clones account for 0.48% of the sample.

Study-wide findings and limitations: The antigen specificity of the clonally expanded peripheral T cells was not determined. Low levels of normalized T-cell clonal expansion were also shown by some nonresponding patients. On average, CD8+ T cells showed more expanded clones than CD4+ T cells after ivuxolimab. In partial responders in the 0.1-3.0 mg/kg groups, normalized peripheral clonal expansion was found to be among the lowest, especially among CD8+ T cells. At doses of 0.1 to 3.0 mg/kg, clonal expansion of both CD4+ and CD8+ T cells in blood was seen between baseline and week 6.

V and J lose 5 bases and 1 base, and a span of 8 bases separates them. CDR1 is given as MNHNY and CDR2 as SVGAGI, both from the germline V gene (reference sequence). From cysteine to phenylalanine, the CDR3 is 13 amino acids long. Only the CDR3 part of the read is kept: 39 bases, read in frame from the first base. The sample consisted of CD4+ or CD8+ T cells sorted from blood, taken in a trial of the OX40 agonist ivuxolimab. This clonotype originated in an adult with an advanced solid tumor such as melanoma, head and neck, liver or kidney cancer. This chain joins TRBV6-6 to TRBJ1-1; the D gene is perhaps TRBD1, on 6 matching bases. The CDR3 protein sequence reads: CASSQGWNTEAFF. In nucleotides, the sequence is TGTGCCAGCAGTCAGGGGTGGAACACTGAAGCTTTCTTT.